Listed here are 6 T cell receptor beta chains from one sample, sequenced in a study of blood T cell repertoires in COVID-19. Produced via immunoSEQ multiplex PCR; TCRdb's table is partial and in-frame only. Of some 83,000 clones detected, about 90% appear once; the ten largest clones hold about 15%. The sample was peripheral blood. These receptors originate from a man older than 75 in a cohort sampled during active COVID-19.

This sequence joins TRBV2 and TRBJ1-2; 7 nucleotides match TRBD1. V lost 6 bases, J lost 4 bases, and 5 bases stayed unmatched. The CDR3 sequence is 13 residues long. Germline V gives CDR1 SNHLY, CDR2 FYNNEI. CDR3 nucleotide sequence: TGTGCCAGCAGCCCCGACAGGGTCTATGGCTACACCTTC. The encoded protein is CASSPDRVYGYTF.

The V call is TRBV27, the J call TRBJ1-5; D possibly corresponds to TRBD1 (6 bases). This CDR3 comprises 16 residues. Germline values: CDR1 MNHEY, CDR2 SMNVEV (reference sequence). The ends were cut back, 3 bases at V and 4 bases at J, with 16 bases in the middle. CDR3 DNA sequence: TGTGCCAGCAGTTTGGGCGGGGGCAGAGGAAATCAGCCCCAGCATTTT. The encoded protein is CASSLGGGRGNQPQHF.

This clone was observed a single time. This chain connects TRBV9 to TRBJ1-4, with D hard to call. Trimming shortened V by 3 bases and J by 3 bases, and 3 bases separated the two germline ends. From germline, CDR1 is SGDLS and CDR2 YYNGEE. This CDR3 spans 12 amino acids. The CDR3 reads CASSASNEKLFF. The CDR3 DNA follows: TGTGCCAGCAGCGCCTCTAATGAAAAACTGTTTTTT.

This clone is a singleton in its sample. The chain joins TRBV3-1 (or the pseudogene TRBV3-2) to TRBJ1-6; 9 positions match TRBD1. The CDR3 sequence is 17 residues long. Unmatched junction bases numbered 11, after V lost 3 bases and J lost 8 bases. Germline CDR1 is LGHDT and CDR2 is YNNKEL (reference sequence). CDR3 bases: TGTGCCAGCAGCCACACCGGGACAGGGAGGTCGGATTCACCCCTCCACTTT. It codes for CASSHTGTGRSDSPLHF.

This chain connects TRBV7-3 to TRBJ1-5, with a tentative D call TRBD1 (6 bases). The CDR3 contains 13 residues. Germline lookup yields CDR1 SGHTA and CDR2 FQGTGA. V was cut by 5 bases and J by 4 bases, with 9 bases left in between. The CDR3 nucleotides are TGTGCCAGCAGCGCCACAGGGAATCAGCCCCAGCATTTT. It yields the protein CASSATGNQPQHF.

For this clone: The same CDR3 arises from other DNA sequences in this sample as well. This rearrangement joins TRBV5-1 to TRBJ1-1; tentatively, D is TRBD1 (5 bases). The V and J ends lost 4 bases and 5 bases respectively, with 9 bases between them. The germline gives CDR1 SGHRS, CDR2 YFSETQ. This CDR3 has 12 amino acids. The CDR3 DNA is TGCGCCAGCAGCCCCCAGGGTACTGAAGCTTTCTTT. Translating it yields CASSPQGTEAFF. Using reference TRBV5-1 and TRBJ1-1 for the parts outside the CDR3, the full variable domain is KAGVTQTPRYLIKTRGQQVTLSCSPISGHRSVSWYQQTPGQGLQFLFEYFSETQRNKGNFPGRFSGRQFSNSRSEMNVSTLELGDSALYLCASSPQGTEAFFGQGTRLTVV.